This TCR beta chain was captured by sequencing in a study of blood T cell repertoires in COVID-19. Background on the study: Researchers got acute and convalescent COVID-19 samples from the United States, Italy and Spain. Nucleic acid was either cDNA or gDNA, and it came from T cells, B-cell-depleted T cells, or PBMCs.

The germline gives CDR1 MNHEY, CDR2 SMNVEV (reference sequence). Unmatched junction bases numbered 6, after V lost 5 bases and J lost 0 bases. This CDR3 has 15 amino acids. Only one count was recorded for this clone. Those enrolled, adults aged roughly 18 to 95 years, came from about two dozen US areas. In the authors' workflow: Scientists estimated how many nucleated cells there were by amplifying reference gene primers. Data came from immunoSEQ multiplex PCR; TCRdb stores just in-frame clones and leaves some out. V, J and clone size derive from that table, while D and trimming were established from the DNA sequence. The data hold about 400,000 clones, with roughly 90% observed a single time.

This chain links TRBV27 with TRBJ2-7, with TRBD1 matching 8 bases. The TCR comes from a woman in her thirties who had recovered from COVID-19. Sequenced: PBMCs or T cells enriched from blood (not recorded which). Written as DNA, the CDR3 is TGTGCCAGCAGTCGGACAGGGCCTATCTCCTACGAGCAGTACTTC. Amino acids: CASSRTGPISYEQYF.